A selection of T cell receptor beta chains follows, all from one sample in a study of Graves' ophthalmopathy and Graves' hyperthyroidism. One entry per CDR3 protein, called by TCRdb with MiXCR from the multiplex PCR reads. Of hundreds of thousands of distinct CDR3 sequences listed, about two fifths are singletons. The specimen sequenced was peripheral blood. The receptors were gathered from an adult man with Graves' ophthalmopathy. Each CDR3 is given with its conserved first and last residue. A D gene is named only where the DNA matches it firmly. Clone size is given for some rows only: seen once, a few or many times, or a class if the clone is expanded.

abundance,d_gene,j_gene,v_gene,CDR3aa,CDR3nt
.,TRBD1,TRBJ1-2,TRBV2,CASLGGTANHYGYTF,TGTGCCAGCTTGGGTGGGACAGCGAACCACTATGGCTACACCTTC
many,.,TRBJ2-5,TRBV11-2,CASSLGRTRLQETQYF,TGTGCCAGCAGCTTAGGGAGGACACGACTCCAAGAGACCCAGTACTTC
.,.,TRBJ1-5,TRBV11-2,CASSPDRSGNQPQHF,TGTGCCAGCAGCCCCGACAGGTCTGGAAATCAGCCCCAGCATTTT
.,.,TRBJ2-7,TRBV7-9,CASSRRTRGKYEQYF,TGTGCCAGCAGCCGAAGGACAAGGGGCAAATACGAGCAGTACTTC
.,.,TRBJ2-7,TRBV7-8,CASRDSSRYEQYF,TGTGCCAGCAGAGACAGCTCGAGGTACGAGCAGTACTTC
few,.,TRBJ2-7,TRBV12-3/TRBV12-4,CASRRTGYPPYEQYF,TGTGCCAGCAGGCGAACGGGGTATCCTCCCTACGAGCAGTACTTC
.,.,TRBJ1-5,TRBV12-3/TRBV12-4,CASRRGGWGNQPQHF,TGTGCCAGCAGGCGGGGGGGATGGGGCAATCAGCCCCAGCATTTT
many,.,TRBJ2-7,TRBV19,CASSIGGAAYEQYF,TGTGCCAGTAGTATAGGTGGCGCTGCCTACGAGCAGTACTTC
few,.,TRBJ2-7,TRBV20-1,CSAPRGPGGYEQYF,TGCAGTGCCCCCCGAGGGCCCGGTGGCTACGAGCAGTACTTC
.,TRBD2,TRBJ2-7,TRBV9,CASSPTWGGLNEQYF,TGTGCCAGCTCACCGACTTGGGGAGGGCTGAACGAGCAGTACTTC
many,TRBD1,TRBJ1-5,TRBV7-2,CASSSGQGGSNQPQHF,TGTGCCAGCAGCTCAGGACAGGGCGGAAGCAATCAGCCCCAGCATTTT
many,.,TRBJ1-2,TRBV20-1,CSARTGTYGYTF,TGCAGTGCTAGAACAGGGACCTATGGCTACACCTTC
once,.,TRBJ1-6,TRBV5-6,CASSLSEVSPLHF,TGTGCCAGCAGTTTATCGGAGGTCTCGCCCCTCCACTTT
.,TRBD2,TRBJ2-7,TRBV12-3/TRBV12-4,CASGRGGPERTSGGYEQYF,TGTGCCAGCGGCCGGGGGGGCCCGGAGAGGACTAGCGGGGGTTACGAGCAGTACTTC
many,TRBD1,TRBJ1-4,TRBV15,CATSSYTGVWEKLFF,TGTGCCACCAGCAGCTACACAGGGGTTTGGGAAAAACTGTTTTTT
.,.,TRBJ2-7,TRBV29-1,CSVDGQMGLEQYF,TGCAGCGTTGATGGGCAGATGGGGCTCGAGCAGTACTTC
many,.,TRBJ1-2,TRBV2,CASSDRTRGRDGYTF,TGTGCCAGCAGTGATCGGACACGCGGGAGGGATGGCTACACCTTC
few,.,TRBJ1-3,TRBV5-5,CASSERRGGNTIYF,TGTGCCAGCAGCGAACGACGGGGGGGAAACACCATATATTTT
many,TRBD1,TRBJ1-1,TRBV24-1,CATRGSGQGTEAFF,TGTGCCACCAGAGGGTCGGGACAGGGCACTGAAGCTTTCTTT
.,TRBD2,TRBJ2-2,TRBV11-2,CASSPGPAGATGELFF,TGTGCCAGCAGCCCCGGACCAGCGGGAGCCACCGGGGAGCTGTTTTTT
.,.,TRBJ1-4,TRBV15,CATSRYGTEKLFF,TGTGCCACCAGCAGGTACGGCACTGAAAAACTGTTTTTT
.,.,TRBJ2-5,TRBV10-3,CAISGSDGVGETQYF,TGTGCCATCAGTGGGTCCGATGGGGTTGGAGAGACCCAGTACTTC
many,.,TRBJ2-7,TRBV7-8,CASSDREGPYEQYF,TGTGCCAGCAGCGACAGGGAGGGGCCCTACGAGCAGTACTTC
many,TRBD2,TRBJ2-7,TRBV15,CATSRVAGGFSYEQYF,TGTGCCACCAGCAGGGTAGCGGGGGGGTTCTCCTACGAGCAGTACTTC
many,.,TRBJ2-7,TRBV5-1,CASSDETVRFLDEQYF,TGCGCCAGCAGCGACGAGACAGTAAGATTCCTGGACGAGCAGTACTTC
many,TRBD1,TRBJ1-1,TRBV2,CASNPPRFGTENTEAFF,TGTGCCAGCAACCCGCCTCGGTTCGGGACAGAGAACACTGAAGCTTTCTTT
.,.,TRBJ1-5,TRBV7-3,CVSSLTGNQPQHF,TGTGTCAGCAGCTTAACAGGCAATCAGCCCCAGCATTTT
.,.,TRBJ2-3,TRBV5-1,CASREGGHTDTQYF,TGCGCCAGCAGAGAGGGGGGCCACACAGATACGCAGTATTTT
many,TRBD2,TRBJ2-5,TRBV20-1,CSGGLALSEETQYF,TGCAGTGGAGGACTAGCACTCTCCGAAGAGACCCAGTACTTC
many,.,TRBJ2-7,TRBV20-1,CSARDRGTQTYEQYF,TGCAGTGCTAGAGATCGCGGGACTCAAACCTACGAGCAGTACTTC
few,.,TRBJ1-3,TRBV6-5,CASRVGRFSGNTIYF,TGTGCCAGCAGAGTCGGACGGTTCTCTGGAAACACCATATATTTT
many,.,TRBJ1-6,TRBV20-1,CSVPGGGAGYNSPLHF,TGCAGTGTCCCCGGTGGGGGGGCTGGGTATAATTCACCCCTCCACTTT
.,TRBD1,TRBJ1-2,TRBV9,CASSRGTGNGYTF,TGTGCCAGCTCACGAGGGACAGGGAATGGCTACACCTTC
few,.,TRBJ2-5,TRBV20-1,CSGTTQETQYF,TGCAGTGGAACTACCCAAGAGACCCAGTACTTC
.,TRBD1,TRBJ1-4,TRBV29-1,CSSPEPGDRPFPEKLFF,TGCAGCAGTCCCGAACCCGGGGACAGGCCGTTTCCTGAAAAACTGTTTTTT
many,.,TRBJ1-4,TRBV15,CATSSPGKKLFF,TGTGCCACCAGCAGCCCAGGGAAAAAACTGTTTTTT
many,.,TRBJ2-7,TRBV7-9,CASSPDRNEQYF,TGTGCCAGCAGCCCGGACCGGAACGAGCAGTACTTC
many,.,TRBJ1-4,TRBV12-3/TRBV12-4,CASSLGGEGEKLFF,TGTGCCAGCAGTCTCGGAGGGGAGGGTGAAAAACTGTTTTTT
many,.,TRBJ1-2,TRBV6-1,CASTSKGAGVDYGYTF,TGTGCCAGCACGTCCAAAGGGGCAGGGGTTGACTATGGCTACACCTTC
.,TRBD2,TRBJ2-5,TRBV20-1,CSARASGGAFGETQYF,TGCAGTGCTAGAGCTAGCGGGGGGGCCTTTGGTGAGACCCAGTACTTC
.,.,TRBJ1-6,TRBV20-1,CSARMSSYNSPLHF,TGCAGTGCTAGGATGAGCTCCTATAATTCACCCCTCCACTTT
.,TRBD1,TRBJ2-7,TRBV25-1,CASRSRDRVEQYF,TGTGCCAGCAGGTCCCGGGACAGGGTCGAGCAGTACTTC
.,.,TRBJ2-1,TRBV10-3,CAIALAAEQFF,TGTGCCATCGCTCTAGCTGCTGAGCAGTTCTTC
.,TRBD2,TRBJ2-5,TRBV9,CASSVTGLAGVETQYF,TGTGCCAGCAGCGTTACAGGACTAGCGGGAGTGGAGACCCAGTACTTC
few,.,TRBJ1-3,TRBV25-1,CAWSVNAGNTIYF,TGTGCCTGGAGTGTCAACGCCGGAAACACCATATATTTT
many,.,TRBJ2-7,TRBV20-1,CSARVPGKAYEQYF,TGCAGTGCTAGAGTCCCCGGCAAGGCCTACGAGCAGTACTTC
many,.,TRBJ1-1,TRBV7-9,CASSLVDADEAFF,TGTGCCAGCAGCTTAGTGGACGCCGATGAAGCTTTCTTT